Listed below are T cell receptor beta chains from one sample, sequenced in a study of graft-versus-host responses after intestinal transplantation. Antigens of these TCRs are unknown. Assay: immunoSEQ multiplex PCR; the TCRdb copy retains only in-frame clones and omits some. The sample has over 85,000 clones, 93% seen once. The source material was unstimulated CD8+ T cells sorted from spleen or lymph node cells, sampled before intestinal transplant. The receptors stem from a human donor who received an intestinal transplant. CDR3s include the opening cysteine and the closing phenylalanine or tryptophan. D genes are given only for firm matches. Clone size is stated in some rows and not others, as once, few, many or a class when expanded.

clone size | J gene | D gene | V gene | CDR3 DNA | CDR3 protein
NA | TRBJ2-6 | NA | TRBV27 | TGTGCCAGCACCTCTCCGGGCTCTGGGGCCAACGTCCTGACTTTC | CASTSPGSGANVLTF
NA | TRBJ1-1 | TRBD1 | TRBV27 | TGTGCCAGCAGTTTGGGAACAGGGGTTGAAGCTTTCTTT | CASSLGTGVEAFF
NA | TRBJ2-2 | NA | TRBV30 | TGTGCCTGGAGTCGAACAGGAACCGGGGAGCTGTTTTTT | CAWSRTGTGELFF
NA | TRBJ2-1 | NA | TRBV11-2 | TGTGCCAGCAGCGACTTCTCGGGTGAGCAGTTCTTC | CASSDFSGEQFF
NA | TRBJ2-1 | TRBD1 | TRBV13 | TGTGCCAGCAGCAGCCCGACAGGGTACAATGAGCAGTTCTTC | CASSSPTGYNEQFF
NA | TRBJ1-1 | NA | TRBV28 | TGTGCCAGCAGTTTACCCTCTACAGGTCCCACTGAAGCTTTCTTT | CASSLPSTGPTEAFF
NA | TRBJ1-1 | TRBD1 | TRBV7-6 | TGTGCCAGCAGCTTCCGGACAGGGGCGATCACTGAAGCTTTCTTT | CASSFRTGAITEAFF
NA | TRBJ2-1 | NA | TRBV9 | TGTGCCAGCACCGACGGGGATGAGCAGTTCTTC | CASTDGDEQFF
NA | TRBJ2-3 | TRBD2 | TRBV5-4 | TGTGCCAGCAGCTTGAGCGGGAGGGCCCTAGATACGCAGTATTTT | CASSLSGRALDTQYF
NA | TRBJ2-7 | TRBD2 | TRBV27 | TGTGCCAGCAGTGGGCTAGCGGGATACGAGCAGTACTTC | CASSGLAGYEQYF
NA | TRBJ2-3 | TRBD2 | TRBV29-1 | TGCAGCGTGGCCGGGACTACTGTGACTTATACGCAGTATTTT | CSVAGTTVTYTQYF
NA | TRBJ1-5 | NA | TRBV19 | TGTGCCAGTTCCCCGTCGTATAGCAATCAGCCCCAGCATTTT | CASSPSYSNQPQHF
once | TRBJ2-7 | TRBD2 | TRBV5-6 | TGTGCCAGCAGCTTGGCCCTACTAGCGGGCGACGAGCAGTACTTC | CASSLALLAGDEQYF
NA | TRBJ2-7 | NA | TRBV27 | TGTGCCAGCAGTTTCAGCGGATCCTCCTACGAGCAGTACTTC | CASSFSGSSYEQYF
NA | TRBJ2-2 | TRBD2 | TRBV6-5 | TGTGCCAGCAGACCTTCCGCTAGCGGGAGTCGAGAGCTGTTTTTT | CASRPSASGSRELFF
NA | TRBJ2-3 | TRBD2 | TRBV11-2 | TGTGCCAGCAGCCCCACGGGGGGGGCGGCCACAGATACGCAGTATTTT | CASSPTGGAATDTQYF
NA | TRBJ1-1 | TRBD1 | TRBV29-1 | TGCAGCGTCGACAGGGGTGTCGCTGAAGCTTTCTTT | CSVDRGVAEAFF
NA | TRBJ1-1 | NA | TRBV15 | TGTGCCACCAGCAGAGCCAGGCAACCGAACACTGAAGCTTTCTTT | CATSRARQPNTEAFF
NA | TRBJ1-5 | NA | TRBV5-5 | TGTGCCAGCAGCCTTCTGGACCGAGGGAGCAATCAGCCCCAGCATTTT | CASSLLDRGSNQPQHF
few | TRBJ2-2 | NA | TRBV10-1 | TGCGCCAGCAGTGCAACTACGAACACCGGGGAGCTGTTTTTT | CASSATTNTGELFF
NA | TRBJ2-7 | TRBD2 | TRBV7-9 | TGTGCCAGCAGCGGAGCGGGAGACCCCTACGAGCAGTACTTC | CASSGAGDPYEQYF
NA | TRBJ2-1 | NA | TRBV14 | TGTGCCAGCAGCCAAGCAAATAATGAGCAGTTCTTC | CASSQANNEQFF
NA | TRBJ2-1 | TRBD2 | TRBV7-3 | TGTGCCAGCAGCCCCGGGACTAGCGTCTACAATGAGCAGTTCTTC | CASSPGTSVYNEQFF
NA | TRBJ2-4 | TRBD1 | TRBV7-8 | TGTGCCAGCAGCGAAACAGGGGGCCTAGCCAAAAACATTCAGTACTTC | CASSETGGLAKNIQYF
NA | TRBJ2-3 | TRBD1 | TRBV5-6 | TGTGCCAGCAGCTGGGTAGGGACAGGCACAGATACGCAGTATTTT | CASSWVGTGTDTQYF
NA | TRBJ2-1 | TRBD1 | TRBV11-2 | TGTGCCAGCAGCTTAGGGACAGGCATATACAATGAGCAGTTCTTC | CASSLGTGIYNEQFF
NA | TRBJ2-1 | TRBD2 | TRBV14 | TGTGCCAGCAGCACCCGGGGGGGCGGGATAGACAATGAGCAGTTCTTC | CASSTRGGGIDNEQFF
NA | TRBJ2-7 | TRBD1 | TRBV11-2 | TGTGCCAGCAGCGGACAGGGGGCAAGGGGTAGCCCCTACGAGCAGTACTTC | CASSGQGARGSPYEQYF
NA | TRBJ2-3 | NA | TRBV27 | TGTGCCAGCAGTTTACCCAGGGAGTATCAGGTAGATACGCAGTATTTT | CASSLPREYQVDTQYF
NA | TRBJ1-2 | TRBD1 | TRBV15 | TGTGCCACCAGCAGAGCAGGGGGCGGAAATGGCTACACCTTC | CATSRAGGGNGYTF
NA | TRBJ1-2 | NA | TRBV6-5 | TGTGCCAGCAGTGAAGTGGTGGTTGACTATGGCTACACCTTC | CASSEVVVDYGYTF
few | TRBJ1-2 | NA | TRBV10-3 | TGTGCCATCAGTGAGTCGGGGAATCCCGGGTCTTATGGCTACACCTTC | CAISESGNPGSYGYTF
NA | TRBJ2-7 | NA | TRBV7-8 | TGTGCCAGCAGCTTAGCGCTCGAGCAGTACTTC | CASSLALEQYF
NA | TRBJ2-2 | TRBD2 | TRBV7-6 | TGTGCCAGCAGCTTGGGACTAGCGGGAGCGAGTCCCGGGGAGCTGTTTTTT | CASSLGLAGASPGELFF
NA | TRBJ2-7 | NA | TRBV5-1 | TGCGCCAGCAGCTTGGGTGTCGGCATTTCTAGAAACGAGCAGTACTTC | CASSLGVGISRNEQYF
NA | TRBJ2-7 | NA | TRBV30 | TGTGCCTGGAGTGTAGGACAGCGTCCGGGGGAGCAGTACTTC | CAWSVGQRPGEQYF
NA | TRBJ2-1 | NA | TRBV11-3 | TGTGCCAGCAGCCCGAGGGACCAGAGCTCCTACAATGAGCAGTTCTTC | CASSPRDQSSYNEQFF